This T cell receptor (beta chain) emerged from a study of T cell changes during pregnancy in multiple sclerosis (dated by TCRdb to the late 2010s). At the level of the whole study: The study examined how the T cell repertoire changed over the course of pregnancy in women with multiple sclerosis.

The method was the immunoSEQ multiplex PCR assay. As stored in TCRdb, this immuneACCESS dataset retains in-frame rearrangements with V and J assigned. A fraction of the clones does not appear; measured against another copy, unresolved V genes explain less than half of the discrepancy, and the remainder lacks a known reason. This sample gives some 140,000 clones in total; roughly 95% of them show up just once. The leading ten clones occupy around 0.4% of the sample. From cysteine to phenylalanine, the CDR3 is 16 amino acids long. Only CDR3 DNA is held: 48 bases, read in frame from base 1. Trimming costs V 2 bases and J 7 bases, and their ends lie 17 bases apart. According to the germline V gene, CDR1 reads SGHTA and CDR2 reads FQGTGA. Points on this clone: Its cognate antigen has yet to be identified. Base qualities are not recorded, but no much larger clone differs from it by a single base.

The clonotype was recovered from a female donor with multiple sclerosis, enrolled in a pregnancy study. The sequences come from peripheral blood, collected after pregnancy. The sequence links TRBV7-3 to TRBJ2-2; D gene: possibly TRBD2, on 5 matching bases. The encoded CDR3 is CASSLRHPTSYGELFF. The DNA is TGTGCCAGCAGCTTACGGCACCCCACTAGTTACGGGGAGCTGTTTTTT.